This T cell receptor beta chain was captured by sequencing in a study of shared clonotypes between healthy human individuals. Overall study findings and caveats: Between a few donors, naive CD4 clonotypes were shared at a level of about 5%.

This clone has only a few counts. Antigen: not known. The sample has other DNA sequences that encode this CDR3 too. CDR1 is SEHNR, CDR2 FQNEAQ, per germline (reference sequence). The V end lost 1 base, the J end lost 4 bases, and 5 bases lay between the germline ends. The CDR3 runs 12 residues. Original methodology: Owing to the provision of junction-only sequences devoid of quality scores by immunoSEQ, filtering differed. Sequenced by immunoSEQ multiplex PCR; TCRdb stores in-frame clones only, minus some. The V and J calls and the clone size are those of that table, but D and trimming were determined from the DNA. The table includes about 2 million clones, approximately 94% detected once. CD45RO-negative, CCR7-selected cells formed the naive CD8 fraction, which excluded terminally differentiated effector memory CD45RA+ cells. The donors were all Caucasian adults (living in Nashville, Tennessee).

The material sequenced was naive CD8+ T cells sorted from blood. V and J are TRBV7-9 and TRBJ2-7; D is uncertain. The origin of this receptor is a man younger than 35 in good health. In DNA, the CDR3 is TGTGCCAGCAGCTTAGACCAGTACGAGCAGTACTTC. Protein: CASSLDQYEQYF. Filled out from reference TRBV7-9 and TRBJ2-7, the complete variable domain reads DTGVSQNPRHKITKRGQNVTFRCDPISEHNRLYWYRQTLGQGPEFLTYFQNEAQLEKSRLLSDRFSAERPKGSFSTLEIQRTEQGDSAMYLCASSLDQYEQYFGPGTRLTVT.